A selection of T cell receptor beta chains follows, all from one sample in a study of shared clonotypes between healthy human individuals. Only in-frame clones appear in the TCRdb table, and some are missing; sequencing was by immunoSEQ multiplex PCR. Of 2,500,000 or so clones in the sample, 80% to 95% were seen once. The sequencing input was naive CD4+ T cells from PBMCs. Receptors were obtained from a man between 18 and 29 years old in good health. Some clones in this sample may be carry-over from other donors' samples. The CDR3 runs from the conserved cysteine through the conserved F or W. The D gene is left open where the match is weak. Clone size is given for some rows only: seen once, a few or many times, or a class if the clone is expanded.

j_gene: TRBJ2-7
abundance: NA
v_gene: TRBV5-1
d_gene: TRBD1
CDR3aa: CASSPAGTGGEQYF
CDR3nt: TGCGCCAGCAGCCCGGCCGGGACAGGGGGCGAGCAGTACTTC

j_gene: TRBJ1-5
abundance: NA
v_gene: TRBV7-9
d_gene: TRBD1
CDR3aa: CASSPGQGNQPQHF
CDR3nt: TGTGCCAGCTCCCCGGGACAGGGTAATCAGCCCCAGCATTTT

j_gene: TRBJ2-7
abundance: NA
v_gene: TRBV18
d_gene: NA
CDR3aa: CASSPMDGRVTHEQYF
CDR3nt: TGTGCCAGCTCACCAATGGACGGTAGGGTCACCCACGAGCAGTACTTC

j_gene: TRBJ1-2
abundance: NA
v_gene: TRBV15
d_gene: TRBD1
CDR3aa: CATSLDRGKWYGYTF
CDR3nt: TGTGCCACCAGCTTAGACAGGGGGAAATGGTATGGCTACACCTTC

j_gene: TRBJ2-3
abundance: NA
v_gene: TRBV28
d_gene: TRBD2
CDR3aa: CASSLYMMGGSLDTQYF
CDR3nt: TGTGCCAGCAGTTTATACATGATGGGCGGGAGTTTAGATACGCAGTATTTT

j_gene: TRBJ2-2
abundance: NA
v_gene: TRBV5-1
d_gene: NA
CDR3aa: CASSGRGNTGELFF
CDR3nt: TGCGCCAGCAGCGGCAGGGGAAACACCGGGGAGCTGTTTTTT

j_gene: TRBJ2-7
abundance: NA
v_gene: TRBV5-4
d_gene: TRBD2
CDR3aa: CASSLAASGIYEQYF
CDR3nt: TGTGCCAGCAGCTTGGCAGCTAGCGGAATCTACGAGCAGTACTTC

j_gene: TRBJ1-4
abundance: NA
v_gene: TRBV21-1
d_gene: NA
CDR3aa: CASSDLWGNNEKLFF
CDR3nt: TGTGCCAGCAGCGATCTATGGGGTAATAATGAAAAACTGTTTTTT

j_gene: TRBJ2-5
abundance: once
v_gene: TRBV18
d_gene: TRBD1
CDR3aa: CASSPDRGRETQYF
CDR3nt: TGTGCCAGCTCACCGGACAGGGGGCGAGAGACCCAGTACTTC

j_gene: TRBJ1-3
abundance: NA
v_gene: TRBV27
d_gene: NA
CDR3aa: CASSPSLRFSGNTIYF
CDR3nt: TGTGCCAGCAGTCCATCACTCAGGTTCTCTGGAAACACCATATATTTT

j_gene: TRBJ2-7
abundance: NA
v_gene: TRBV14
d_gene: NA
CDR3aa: CASSQGHVASYEQYF
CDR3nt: TGTGCCAGCAGCCAGGGACACGTCGCATCCTACGAGCAGTACTTC

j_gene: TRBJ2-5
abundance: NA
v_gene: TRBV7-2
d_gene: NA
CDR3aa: CASSSPVETQYF
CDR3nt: TGTGCCAGCAGCTCGCCGGTAGAGACCCAGTACTTC

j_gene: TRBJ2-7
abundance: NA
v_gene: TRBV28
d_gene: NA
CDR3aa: CASSPRAQGGEQYF
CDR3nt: TGTGCCAGCAGTCCCCGGGCCCAGGGTGGCGAGCAGTACTTC

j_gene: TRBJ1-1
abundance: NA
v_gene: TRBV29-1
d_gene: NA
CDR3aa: CSVSKGGGNTEAFF
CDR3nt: TGCAGCGTCTCGAAAGGGGGTGGGAACACTGAAGCTTTCTTT

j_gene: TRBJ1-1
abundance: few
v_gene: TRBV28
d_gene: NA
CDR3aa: CASSRPRFTEAFF
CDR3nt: TGTGCCAGCAGTCGTCCAAGATTCACTGAAGCTTTCTTT

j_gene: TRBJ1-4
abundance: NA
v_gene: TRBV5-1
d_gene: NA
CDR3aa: CASSLDTGATNEKLFF
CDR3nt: TGCGCCAGCAGCTTGGACACCGGCGCAACTAATGAAAAACTGTTTTTT

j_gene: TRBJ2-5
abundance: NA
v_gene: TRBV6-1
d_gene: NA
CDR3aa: CASSGSGSGNQETQYF
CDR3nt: TGTGCCAGCAGTGGTTCAGGTAGCGGTAACCAAGAGACCCAGTACTTC

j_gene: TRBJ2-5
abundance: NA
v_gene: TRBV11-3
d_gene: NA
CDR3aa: CASSPGTSRETQYF
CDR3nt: TGTGCCAGCAGCCCAGGGACCAGTCGCGAGACCCAGTACTTC

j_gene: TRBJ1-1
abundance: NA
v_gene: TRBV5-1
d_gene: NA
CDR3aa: CASSLGAHMNTEAFF
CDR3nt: TGCGCCAGCAGCTTGGGAGCCCACATGAACACTGAAGCTTTCTTT

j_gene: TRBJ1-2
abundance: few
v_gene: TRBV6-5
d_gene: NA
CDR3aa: CASRRGVVSYGYTF
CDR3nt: TGTGCCAGCAGAAGAGGTGTCGTCAGCTATGGCTACACCTTC

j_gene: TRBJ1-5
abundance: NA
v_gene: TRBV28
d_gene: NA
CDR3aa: CASIRAGYRNQPQHF
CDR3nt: TGTGCCAGCATCCGGGCAGGGTATCGCAATCAGCCCCAGCATTTT

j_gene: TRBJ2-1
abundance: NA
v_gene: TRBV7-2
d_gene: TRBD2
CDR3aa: CASSLVTSGRNEQFF
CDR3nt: TGTGCCAGCAGCTTAGTGACTAGCGGGAGGAATGAGCAGTTCTTC

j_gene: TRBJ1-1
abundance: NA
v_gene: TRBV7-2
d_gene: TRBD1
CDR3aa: CASSLGTGGNTEAFF
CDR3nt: TGTGCCAGCAGCTTAGGGACAGGGGGCAACACTGAAGCTTTCTTT

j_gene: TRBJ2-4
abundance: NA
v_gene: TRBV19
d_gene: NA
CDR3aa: CASSTSNIQYF
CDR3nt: TGTGCCAGTAGTACTTCAAACATTCAGTACTTC

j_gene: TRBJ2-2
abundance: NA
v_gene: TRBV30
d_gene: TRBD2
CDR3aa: CAGSVHTWGREGNTGELFF
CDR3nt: TGTGCCGGGAGCGTCCACACGTGGGGGAGGGAGGGGAACACCGGGGAGCTGTTTTTT

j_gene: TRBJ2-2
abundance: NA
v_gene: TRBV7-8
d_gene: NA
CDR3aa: CASSLKTTGELFF
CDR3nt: TGTGCCAGCAGCTTAAAGACCACCGGGGAGCTGTTTTTT

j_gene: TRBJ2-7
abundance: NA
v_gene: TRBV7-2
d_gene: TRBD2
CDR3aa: CASSPDPGRGEQYF
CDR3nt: TGTGCCAGCAGCCCAGACCCAGGGAGGGGCGAGCAGTACTTC

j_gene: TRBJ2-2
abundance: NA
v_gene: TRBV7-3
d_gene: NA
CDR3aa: CASSSVHPGELFF
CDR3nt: TGTGCCAGCAGCTCCGTACATCCCGGGGAGCTGTTTTTT

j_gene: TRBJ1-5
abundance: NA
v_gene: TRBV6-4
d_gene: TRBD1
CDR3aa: CASSEGQGTGPQHF
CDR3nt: TGTGCCAGCAGTGAGGGACAGGGAACAGGGCCCCAGCATTTT

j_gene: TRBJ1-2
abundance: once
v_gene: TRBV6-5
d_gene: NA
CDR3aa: CASSYEAGTNYGYTF
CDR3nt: TGTGCCAGCAGTTACGAAGCAGGGACTAACTATGGCTACACCTTC

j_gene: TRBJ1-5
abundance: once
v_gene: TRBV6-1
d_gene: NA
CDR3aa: CASRGGGLNQPQHF
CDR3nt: TGTGCCAGCAGGGGAGGGGGGCTCAATCAGCCCCAGCATTTT

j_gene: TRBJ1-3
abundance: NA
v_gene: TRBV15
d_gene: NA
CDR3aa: CATSRDRTSGNTIYF
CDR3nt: TGTGCCACCAGCAGAGACCGAACCTCTGGAAACACCATATATTTT

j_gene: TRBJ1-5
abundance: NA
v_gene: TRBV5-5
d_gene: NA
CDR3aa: CASSLHRDGNQPQHF
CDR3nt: TGTGCCAGCAGCTTACACAGGGATGGGAATCAGCCCCAGCATTTT

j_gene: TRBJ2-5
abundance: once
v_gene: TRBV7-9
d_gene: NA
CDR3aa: CASSRLGETQYF
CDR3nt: TGTGCCAGCAGCCGACTAGGAGAGACCCAGTACTTC

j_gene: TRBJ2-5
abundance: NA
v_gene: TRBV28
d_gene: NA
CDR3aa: CASNIPMGRGHQETQYF
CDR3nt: TGTGCCAGCAATATCCCGATGGGGCGGGGCCACCAAGAGACCCAGTACTTC

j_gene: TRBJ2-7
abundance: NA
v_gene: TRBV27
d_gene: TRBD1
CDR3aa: CASSLETGGGSYEQYF
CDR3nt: TGTGCCAGCAGTTTAGAGACAGGGGGAGGCTCCTACGAGCAGTACTTC

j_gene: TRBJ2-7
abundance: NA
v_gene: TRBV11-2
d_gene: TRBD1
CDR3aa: CASSSRDRIFHEQYF
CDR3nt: TGTGCCAGCAGCTCCCGGGACAGGATTTTTCACGAGCAGTACTTC

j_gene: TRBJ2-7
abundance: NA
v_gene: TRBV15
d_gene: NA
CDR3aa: CATRDTRGAYEQYF
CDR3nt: TGTGCCACCAGGGACACCCGGGGCGCCTACGAGCAGTACTTC

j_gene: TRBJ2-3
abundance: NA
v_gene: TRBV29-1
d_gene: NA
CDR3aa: CSAAKGTTSTDTQYF
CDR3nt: TGCAGCGCTGCAAAGGGGACGACTAGCACAGATACGCAGTATTTT

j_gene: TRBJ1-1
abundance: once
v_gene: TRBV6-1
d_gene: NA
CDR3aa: CASHRDLNTEAFF
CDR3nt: TGTGCCAGCCACCGGGACCTGAACACTGAAGCTTTCTTT

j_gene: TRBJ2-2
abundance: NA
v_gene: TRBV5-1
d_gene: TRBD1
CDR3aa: CASRGQGAAGELFF
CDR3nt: TGCGCCAGCAGGGGACAGGGGGCCGCCGGGGAGCTGTTTTTT

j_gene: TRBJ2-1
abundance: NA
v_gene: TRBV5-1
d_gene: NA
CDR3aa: CASSLSGSYNEQFF
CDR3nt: TGCGCCAGCAGCTTGAGTGGCTCCTACAATGAGCAGTTCTTC

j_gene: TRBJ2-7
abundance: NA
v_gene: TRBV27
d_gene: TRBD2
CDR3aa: CASRGGGRSGSYEQYF
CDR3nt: TGTGCCAGCCGTGGGGGGGGGAGGTCGGGCTCCTACGAGCAGTACTTC

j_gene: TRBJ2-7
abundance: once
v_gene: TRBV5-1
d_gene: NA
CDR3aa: CASSLTPFERYF
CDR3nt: TGCGCCAGCAGCTTGACTCCATTCGAGCGGTACTTC